This TCR beta chain appears in the sequencing data of a study of blood T cells in healthy people across ages. At the level of the study: About one barcoded TCR beta cDNA was captured per two T cells.

V dropped 2 bases and J dropped 2 bases, with 11 bases sitting between them. Germline values: CDR1 SGHKS, CDR2 YYEKEE (reference sequence). This CDR3 is 15 amino acids long. Study-wide findings and caveats: Naive T cell percentage by flow cytometry tracked strongly with beta diversity. When set beside aged donors, long-lived donors presented more naive CD4+ cells and higher diversity.

For the second PCR, which ran for roughly 6 to 12 cycles, a sample-barcoded 5' primer and a J-beta primer mix were used. TCRdb re-called the 5' RACE reads through MiXCR, storing one row per CDR3 protein. Among about 640,000 distinct CDR3 sequences, approximately 30% were seen once, and the ten largest hold roughly 14%. This clonotype was picked up a small number of times. Its antigen is still unknown. The chain combines TRBV5-5 with TRBJ1-5; D uncertain. The TCR was taken from a woman of 80 years or more in good health. The sample was blood. The CDR3 sequence is CASSLYGLGNQPQHF. CDR3 bases: TGTGCCAGCAGCTTATATGGGCTAGGCAATCAGCCCCAGCATTTT.